What follows are 16 T cell receptor beta chains derived from one specimen sequenced in a study of response to subunit inactivated influenza vaccine. Each CDR3 protein is one row after TCRdb ran MiXCR on the RT-PCR reads. The repertoire holds a few hundred thousand distinct CDR3 sequences, with roughly 22% as singletons. The sequencing here drew on PBMCs from blood, taken about 20 months after vaccination. These receptor sequences come from a man aged 50 to 75 who received an inactivated influenza vaccine.

The gene calls are TRBV12-3 or TRBV12-4 and TRBJ2-7; maybe TRBD1 (6 bases). The ends were cut back, 5 bases at V and 0 bases at J, with 17 bases in the middle. The CDR3 is 16 residues long. In nucleotides, the CDR3 is TGTGCCAGCAGTGACCCCGGGACAACCAGCTCCTACGAGCAGTACTTC. Translated, it gives CASSDPGTTSSYEQYF.

Many counts were recorded for this clonotype. This chain uses TRBV4-3 with TRBJ2-2, with 7 bases identical to TRBD2. Germline trimming cut 1 base from V and 0 bases from J; bases unmatched to any gene: 5. The CDR3 has 17 residues. The germline gives CDR1 LGHNA, CDR2 YSLEER. CDR3 nucleotide sequence: TGCGCCAGCAGCCAAGTGGGGGGGATCGCGAACACCGGGGAGCTGTTTTTT. Translated: CASSQVGGIANTGELFF.

This clonotype was seen only a few times. The chain recombines TRBV7-3 with TRBJ2-3, with 7 nucleotides matching TRBD1. There are 14 residues in the CDR3. Germline assignment: CDR1 SGHTA and CDR2 FQGTGA. The V and J ends lost 5 bases and 6 bases, in that order; junction bases with no gene match: 8. In DNA form, the CDR3 reads TGTGCCAGCAGCCAAAGGGGGCGCCGGGATACGCAGTATTTT. It specifies CASSQRGRRDTQYF.

The chain is built from TRBV24-1 and TRBJ2-5; either TRBD1 or TRBD2 may fit D (5 bases each). Germline assignment: CDR1 KGHDR and CDR2 SFDVKD. Trimming stripped 1 base from V and 5 bases from J, with 16 bases between. The CDR3 consists of 16 residues. CDR3 amino acids: CATSDFRAGSKETQYF. In nucleotides, the CDR3 is TGTGCCACCAGTGATTTTAGGGCAGGGAGTAAGGAGACCCAGTACTTC.

This clonotype was seen a handful of times. The rearrangement uses TRBV5-1 and TRBJ1-1; 7 nucleotides agree with TRBD1. With V trimmed by 2 bases and J by 0 bases, 4 bases remained unmatched. CDR1 and CDR2 (germline): SGHRS, YFSETQ. The CDR3 extends over 15 amino acids. CDR3 loop: CASSFRQGVNTEAFF. The CDR3 nucleotides are TGCGCCAGCAGCTTCCGACAGGGAGTGAACACTGAAGCTTTCTTT.

This clonotype was detected many times. The chain joins TRBV20-1 to TRBJ1-6; no clear D gene. The ends were cut back, 3 bases at V and 4 bases at J, with 10 bases in the middle. Germline V gene sequence: CDR1 DFQATT, CDR2 SNEGSKA (reference sequence). The CDR3 covers 14 residues. The CDR3 sequence: CSASSAKYNSPLHF. The CDR3 DNA is TGCAGTGCTAGTTCGGCGAAGTATAATTCACCCCTCCACTTT.

A word on this clonotype: One junction end does not reproduce the germline sequence, and a read error may be involved. The V gene is TRBV20-1, the J gene TRBJ1-1, with D hard to call. The CDR3 totals 9 residues. Germline V gene data show CDR1 as DFQATT and CDR2 as SNEGSKA (reference sequence). CDR3 loop: CSARDPRIF. CDR3 coding DNA: TGCAGTGCTAGAGATCCGAGGATCTTT.

The chain uses TRBV19 and TRBJ1-5; D unclear. The CDR3 runs to 12 residues. V was cut by 1 base and J by 9 bases, with 7 bases left in between. Germline V gives CDR1 LNHDA, CDR2 SQIVND (reference sequence). The CDR3 nucleotides read TGTGCCAGTAGTATAGGTCGGGCGCCCCAGCATTTT. Translation: CASSIGRAPQHF. The whole variable domain, remainder taken from reference TRBV19 and TRBJ1-5, is DGGITQSPKYLFRKEGQNVTLSCEQNLNHDAMYWYRQDPGQGLRLIYYSQIVNDFQKGDIAEGYSVSREKKESFPLTVTSAQKNPTAFYLCASSIGRAPQHFGDGTRLSIL.

The CDR3 DNA follows: TGTGCCAGCACCCTAGCGGGACTAAAGGAGACCCAGTACTTC. As protein: CASTLAGLKETQYF. V usage is TRBV7-2 and J usage is TRBJ2-5, with 9 nucleotides matching TRBD2. V gave up 7 bases and J gave up 5 bases; unmatched junction bases: 8. The CDR3 has 14 residues. Germline V gives CDR1 SGHTA, CDR2 FQGNSA.

This clonotype was counted only a few times. The chain carries TRBV6-6 and TRBJ2-7; D perhaps matches TRBD1 (5 bases). From germline, CDR1 is MNHNY and CDR2 SVGAGI (reference sequence). This CDR3 contains 13 residues. V was shortened by 5 bases and J by 2 bases, with 10 bases between the two germline ends. CDR3 DNA sequence: TGTGCCAGCAGTCAGGGCCTAACCTACGAGCAGTACTTC. Translating gives CASSQGLTYEQYF.

This clonotype was recorded many times. The chain joins TRBV7-9 to TRBJ1-4; no reliable D call. CDR1 SEHNR and CDR2 FQNEAQ come from the germline V gene (reference sequence). The V and J ends lost 0 bases and 5 bases respectively, with 10 bases between them. CDR3 size: 15 residues. CDR3 protein: CASSLAVTPNEKLFF. Written as DNA, the CDR3 is TGTGCCAGCAGCTTAGCGGTTACTCCAAATGAAAAACTGTTTTTT.

The rearrangement uses TRBV9 and TRBJ2-3; D not resolved. The CDR3 length is 13 residues. Trimming removed 0 bases from V and 4 bases from J, with 6 bases in between. CDR1 and CDR2 from the germline V gene are SGDLS and YYNGEE. CDR3 in amino acids: CASSVERPDTQYF. CDR3 coding DNA: TGTGCCAGCAGCGTAGAGAGGCCAGATACGCAGTATTTT. Looking up the rest from reference TRBV9 and TRBJ2-3 gives the full variable domain: DSGVTQTPKHLITATGQRVTLRCSPRSGDLSVYWYQQSLDQGLQFLIQYYNGEERAKGNILERFSAQQFPDLHSELNLSSLELGDSALYFCASSVERPDTQYFGPGTRLTVL.

The chain joins TRBV19 to TRBJ1-2; D gene uncertain. The CDR3 has 13 amino acids. CDR1 and CDR2 (germline): LNHDA, SQIVND (reference sequence). Trimming took 8 bases from V and 5 from J, leaving 15 bases between them. The CDR3 DNA reads as TGTGCCAGTGAGCTCATGCGAAGATATGGCTACACCTTC. It translates to CASELMRRYGYTF.

The genes are TRBV20-1 and TRBJ2-1, with 11 positions matching TRBD2. CDR1 is DFQATT, CDR2 SNEGSKA, per germline (reference sequence). This CDR3 comprises 13 residues. The CDR3 region has the DNA TGCAGCAGATTAGCTAGCGGGAGGAATGAGCAGTTCTTC. Its protein is CSRLASGRNEQFF.

The chain joins TRBV11-1 to TRBJ2-1; 9 bases align to TRBD2. The germline gives CDR1 SGHAT, CDR2 FQDESV (reference sequence). J lost 6 bases, V lost 1 base, and 10 bases had no gene match. The CDR3 is 17 residues long. CDR3 sequence (DNA): TGTGCCAGCAGCTTAGTGCATTGGCTAGCGGGGACCAATGAGCAGTTCTTC. Its protein is CASSLVHWLAGTNEQFF.

This clonotype was detected a few times. This rearrangement joins TRBV6-2 or TRBV6-3 to TRBJ1-5; 9 bases are shared with TRBD1. There are 20 residues in the CDR3. CDR1 is MNHEY and CDR2 is SVGEGT in the germline V gene. Germline trimming cut 2 bases from V and 2 bases from J; bases unmatched to any gene: 16. The CDR3 reads CASSYPTTTGGRSGNQPQHF. The CDR3 bases are TGTGCCAGCAGTTACCCCACGACCACAGGGGGCAGATCCGGCAATCAGCCCCAGCATTTT.